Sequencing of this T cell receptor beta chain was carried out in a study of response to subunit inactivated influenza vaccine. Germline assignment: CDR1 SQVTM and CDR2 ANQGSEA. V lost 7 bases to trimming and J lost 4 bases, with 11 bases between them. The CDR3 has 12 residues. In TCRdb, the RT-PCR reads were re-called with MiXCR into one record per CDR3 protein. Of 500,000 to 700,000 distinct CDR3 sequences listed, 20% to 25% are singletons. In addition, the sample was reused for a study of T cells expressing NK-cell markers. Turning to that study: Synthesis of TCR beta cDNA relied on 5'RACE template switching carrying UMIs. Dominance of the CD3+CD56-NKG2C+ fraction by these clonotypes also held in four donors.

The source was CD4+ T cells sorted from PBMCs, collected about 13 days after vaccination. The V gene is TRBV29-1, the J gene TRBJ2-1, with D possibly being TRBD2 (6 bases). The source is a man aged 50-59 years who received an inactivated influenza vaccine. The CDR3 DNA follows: TGCAGCGCACGGGAGCTATACAATGAGCAGTTCTTC. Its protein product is CSARELYNEQFF.